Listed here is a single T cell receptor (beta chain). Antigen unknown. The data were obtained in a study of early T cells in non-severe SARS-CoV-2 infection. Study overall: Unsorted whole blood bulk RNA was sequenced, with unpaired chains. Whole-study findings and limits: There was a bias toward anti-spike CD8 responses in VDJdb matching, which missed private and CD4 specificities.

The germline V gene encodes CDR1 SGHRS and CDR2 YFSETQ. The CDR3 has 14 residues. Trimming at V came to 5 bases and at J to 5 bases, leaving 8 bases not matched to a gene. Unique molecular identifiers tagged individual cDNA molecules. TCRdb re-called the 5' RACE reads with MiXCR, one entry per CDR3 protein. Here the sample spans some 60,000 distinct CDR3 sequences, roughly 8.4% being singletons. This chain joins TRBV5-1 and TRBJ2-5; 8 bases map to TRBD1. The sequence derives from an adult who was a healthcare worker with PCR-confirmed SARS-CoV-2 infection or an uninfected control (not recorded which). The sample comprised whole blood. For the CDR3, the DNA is TGCGCCAGCAGTTTGCAGGGGGCTGAGGAGACCCAGTACTTC. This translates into CASSLQGAEETQYF. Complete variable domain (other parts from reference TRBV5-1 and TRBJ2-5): KAGVTQTPRYLIKTRGQQVTLSCSPISGHRSVSWYQQTPGQGLQFLFEYFSETQRNKGNFPGRFSGRQFSNSRSEMNVSTLELGDSALYLCASSLQGAEETQYFGPGTRLLVL.